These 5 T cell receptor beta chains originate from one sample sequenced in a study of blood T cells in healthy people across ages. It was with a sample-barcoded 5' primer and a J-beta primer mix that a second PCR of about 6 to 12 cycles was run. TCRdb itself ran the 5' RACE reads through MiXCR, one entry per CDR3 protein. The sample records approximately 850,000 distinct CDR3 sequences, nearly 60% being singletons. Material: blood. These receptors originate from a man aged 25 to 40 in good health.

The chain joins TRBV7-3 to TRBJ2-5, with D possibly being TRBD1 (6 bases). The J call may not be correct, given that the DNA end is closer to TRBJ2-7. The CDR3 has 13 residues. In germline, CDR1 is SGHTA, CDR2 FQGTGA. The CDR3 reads CASSSQQGGEQYF. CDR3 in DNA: TGTGCCAGCAGCTCACAACAGGGCGGCGAGCAGTACTTC.

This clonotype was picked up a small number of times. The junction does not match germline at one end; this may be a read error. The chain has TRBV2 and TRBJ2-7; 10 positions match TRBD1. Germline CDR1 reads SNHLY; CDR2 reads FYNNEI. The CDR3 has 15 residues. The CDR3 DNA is TGTGCCAGCAGGGAAGGGACAGGGGACACCTACGAGCAGTACTTC. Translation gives CASREGTGDTYEQYF. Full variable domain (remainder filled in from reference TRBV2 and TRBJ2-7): EPEVTQTPSHQVTQMGQEVILRCVPISNHLYFYWYRQILGQKVEFLVSFYNNEISEKSEIFDDQFSVERPDGSNFTLKIRSTKLEDSAMYFCASREGTGDTYEQYFGPGTRLTVT.

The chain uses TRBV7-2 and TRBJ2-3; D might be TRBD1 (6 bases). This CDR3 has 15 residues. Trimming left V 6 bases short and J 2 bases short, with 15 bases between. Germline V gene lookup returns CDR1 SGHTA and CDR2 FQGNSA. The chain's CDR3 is CASRLGDTTTDTQYF. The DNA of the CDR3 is TGTGCCAGCAGATTGGGGGACACAACCACAGATACGCAGTATTTT. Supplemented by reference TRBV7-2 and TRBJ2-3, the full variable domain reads GAGVSQSPSNKVTEKGKDVELRCDPISGHTALYWYRQSLGQGLEFLIYFQGNSAPDKSGLPSDRFSAERTGGSVSTLTIQRTQQEDSAVYLCASRLGDTTTDTQYFGPGTRLTVL.

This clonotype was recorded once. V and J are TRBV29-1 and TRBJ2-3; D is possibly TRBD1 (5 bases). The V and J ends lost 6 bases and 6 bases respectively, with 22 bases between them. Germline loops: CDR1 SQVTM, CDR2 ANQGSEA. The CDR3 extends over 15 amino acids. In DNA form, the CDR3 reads TGCAGCGTGTCCATTCAGGGCCTGGGTGGGGATACGCAGTATTTT. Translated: CSVSIQGLGGDTQYF.

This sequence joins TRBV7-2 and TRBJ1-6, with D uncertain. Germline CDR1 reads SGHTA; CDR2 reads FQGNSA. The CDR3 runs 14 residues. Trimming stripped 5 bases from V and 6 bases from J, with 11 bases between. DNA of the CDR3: TGTGCCAGCAGCAGGGAGAGGGCTAATTCACCCCTCCACTTT. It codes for CASSRERANSPLHF.